Sequencing of this T cell receptor beta chain was carried out in a study of identical twins. TCRdb re-called the 5' RACE reads through MiXCR, storing one row per CDR3 protein. This sample has 450,000 or so distinct CDR3 sequences; approximately 15% occur once, and the top ten carry about 0.52%. In addition, the sample was reused for a study of yellow fever vaccine responses in identical twins.

This receptor was obtained from a woman aged 18 to 35 in good health. Input material: CD4+ T cells sorted from blood.

The CDR3 protein is CASSQGDIANEQFF. The CDR3 DNA sequence: TGTGCCAGCAGCCAAGGTGACATAGCGAATGAGCAGTTCTTC. V usage is TRBV3-1 and J usage is TRBJ2-1, with D possibly being TRBD2 (5 bases). CDR1 and CDR2 from the germline V gene are LGHDT and YNNKEL (reference sequence). CDR3 length equals 14 residues. V lost 1 base and J lost 7, with 11 bases in between.